The 26 T cell receptor beta chains given below trace back to one sample, sequenced in a study of T cells after posttransplantation cyclophosphamide. The repertoire was sequenced with immunoSEQ multiplex PCR; TCRdb's copy has only in-frame clones and lacks some. The sample includes thousands of clones, approximately 92% of them seen just once. Material: memory CD4+ T cells sorted from PBMCs. These receptors came from a woman in her sixties or seventies in good health, CMV-negative, and a related stem cell transplant donor.

The rearrangement uses TRBV21-1 and TRBJ2-3; TRBD1, the table's D call, was not compared with the DNA. TRBV21-1 is classified as a pseudogene. The CDR3 spans 14 residues. CDR3 DNA sequence: TGTGCCCAGGGACGGACAGGGGCCACAGATACGCAGTATTTT. It yields the protein CAQGRTGATDTQYF.

The V and J genes are TRBV19 and TRBJ1-5, with 7 bases aligning to TRBD1. V lost 7 bases, J lost 5 bases, and 5 bases stayed unmatched. The germline gives CDR1 LNHDA, CDR2 SQIVND (reference sequence). This CDR3 spans 13 amino acids. The CDR3 loop is CASNVQGDQPQHF. In nucleotides, the CDR3 is TGTGCCAGTAACGTTCAGGGGGATCAGCCCCAGCATTTT.

V and J are TRBV28 and TRBJ2-2; 7 bases are a match to TRBD2. The CDR3 sequence is 12 residues long. The trim removed 11 bases at V and 1 base at J, leaving 1 base unmatched. The germline V gene encodes CDR1 MDHEN and CDR2 SYDVKM. This CDR3 is CAGGRNTGELFF. CDR3 coding DNA: TGTGCCGGCGGGAGGAACACCGGGGAGCTGTTTTTT.

This chain links TRBV5-6 with TRBJ1-3; D gene unclear. This CDR3 is 17 amino acids long. The V gene lost 7 bases and the J gene lost 0 bases, with 20 bases spanning the gap. From germline, CDR1 is SGHDT and CDR2 YYEEEE. CDR3 nucleotide sequence: TGTGCCAGCGCTAGGTTGCGAACCGTCTCCTCTGGAAACACCATATATTTT. As protein: CASARLRTVSSGNTIYF.

This chain's CDR3 is CASSEVGGTYRRANVLTF. CDR3 sequence (DNA): TGTGCCAGCAGTGAAGTGGGGGGGACCTATCGCCGGGCCAACGTCCTGACTTTC. This chain links TRBV6-1 with TRBJ2-6; 7 nucleotides agree with TRBD2. This CDR3 has 18 amino acids. The J segment lost 5 bases and the V segment lost 1 base, leaving 11 bases of the junction unmatched. CDR1 MNHNS and CDR2 SASEGT come from the germline V gene.

This clone was picked up a small number of times. The rearrangement joins TRBV7-7 to TRBJ2-3, with D possibly TRBD1 on 6 matching bases. The germline V and J ends were trimmed by 2 bases and 6 bases, with 9 bases remaining between them. This CDR3 has 13 residues. Germline CDR1 reads SSHAT; CDR2 reads FNYEAQ (reference sequence). This CDR3 reads CASSLNRADTQYF. DNA of the CDR3: TGTGCCAGCAGCTTAAACAGGGCGGATACGCAGTATTTT.

The V call is TRBV18, the J call TRBJ2-1; possibly TRBD2 for D (5 bases). Between the trimmed V and J ends, which lost 4 bases and 0 bases, there was a span of 7 bases. From germline, CDR1 is KGHSH and CDR2 LQKENI. The CDR3 sequence is 14 residues long. CDR3 DNA sequence: TGTGCCAGCTCACTCACTAGCTCCTACAATGAGCAGTTCTTC. Encoded protein: CASSLTSSYNEQFF.

As to this clone: The junction differs from germline at one of its ends, possibly a read error. This CDR3 is also generated by other DNA sequences in the sample. The V and J genes are TRBV4-1 and TRBJ1-6; TRBD1 matches 8 bases. This CDR3 region has 16 residues. CDR1 is MGHRA and CDR2 is YSYEKL in the germline V gene. CDR3 DNA: TGCGCCAGCAGCCAAGCTTGGACAGGGAAAAATTCCCCCCTCCACTTT. Translating it yields CASSQAWTGKNSPLHF.

J is TRBJ2-3 and V is TRBV11-3; D is perhaps TRBD2 (6 bases). The CDR3 totals 15 residues. Trimming stripped 2 bases from V and 1 base from J, with 10 bases between. CDR1 is SGHNT, CDR2 YENEEA, per germline. The CDR3 reads CASSLSGGGTDTQYF. CDR3 DNA: TGTGCCAGCAGCTTAAGTGGAGGGGGCACAGATACGCAGTATTTT.

This clone was detected only a few times. CDR3 region: CASSVGIATYNEQFF. CDR3 DNA sequence: TGTGCCAGCAGCGTAGGTATAGCCACCTACAATGAGCAGTTCTTC. This chain uses TRBV9 with TRBJ2-1, with D unclear. Trimming left V 0 bases short and J 2 bases short, with 9 bases between. Germline CDR1 SGDLS, CDR2 YYNGEE. The CDR3 has 15 amino acids.

This clone has a single count. V and J are TRBV15 and TRBJ1-5; D is unclear. The CDR3 consists of 17 residues. With 0 bases removed from V and 7 bases from J, the gap between germline ends came to 19 bases. Germline-derived CDR1 and CDR2 are LNHNV and YYDKDF (reference sequence). The CDR3 sequence is CATSRDRMGTPNQPQHF. The CDR3 nucleotides are TGTGCCACCAGCAGAGATCGAATGGGCACTCCTAACCAGCCCCAGCATTTT.

The J gene is TRBJ2-2, the V gene TRBV12-5; perhaps TRBD1 as D (6 bases). V lost 1 base and J lost 6, with 9 bases in between. Germline V gene lookup returns CDR1 LGHNT and CDR2 FRNRAP. This CDR3 is built from 14 residues. CDR3 amino acids: CASGLGTGSGELFF. CDR3 in DNA: TGTGCTAGTGGTTTGGGCACAGGGTCCGGGGAGCTGTTTTTT. The entire variable domain, with the rest obtained from reference TRBV12-5 and TRBJ2-2, is as follows: DARVTQTPRHKVTEMGQEVTMRCQPILGHNTVFWYRQTMMQGLELLAYFRNRAPLDDSGMPKDRFSAEMPDATLATLKIQPSEPRDSAVYFCASGLGTGSGELFFGEGSRLTVL.

The V call is TRBV6-6, the J call TRBJ2-7, with D perhaps matching TRBD2 (6 bases). The CDR3 contains 15 residues. V dropped 6 bases and J dropped 3 bases, with 18 bases sitting between them. CDR1 and CDR2 from the germline V gene are MNHNY and SVGAGI (reference sequence). CDR3 protein: CASRRDDLNVYEQYV. The CDR3 bases are TGTGCCAGCAGGCGGGACGACCTAAACGTCTACGAGCAGTACGTC.

The chain recombines TRBV28 with TRBJ1-5; no clear D gene. V lost 5 bases to trimming and J lost 9 bases, with 17 bases between them. Germline-derived CDR1 and CDR2 are MDHEN and SYDVKM. The CDR3 extends over 14 amino acids. CDR3 DNA: TGTGCCAGCAGTCTTGGAGGCTTCGGGAGGCCCCAGCATTTT. It is translated as CASSLGGFGRPQHF.

The chain couples TRBV28 to TRBJ2-7; 8 bases are a match to TRBD2. Unmatched junction bases numbered 6, after V lost 6 bases and J lost 2 bases. The CDR3 covers 14 residues. Germline CDR1 is MDHEN and CDR2 is SYDVKM. DNA of the CDR3: TGTGCCAGCAGCCTACCGGGAGGGGCCTACGAGCAGTACTTC. This gives the protein CASSLPGGAYEQYF.

Only one count was recorded for this clone. The CDR3 DNA sequence: TGTGCCAGCAGTCTTTTAGCGGGAGTCATTTCAACAGGCGAAAAGACCCAGTACTTC. It yields the protein CASSLLAGVISTGEKTQYF. The chain carries TRBV21-1 and TRBJ2-5; TRBD2 was called by the table and not checked on the DNA. TRBV21-1 is designated a pseudogene. The CDR3 is 19 residues long.

V and J are TRBV5-1 and TRBJ2-7; 9 bases line up with TRBD1. V lost 5 bases and J lost 3; bases outside the gene matches: 3. This CDR3 region has 13 residues. Germline V lookup: CDR1 SGHRS, CDR2 YFSETQ. CDR3 residues: CASRGQGFYEQYF. The CDR3 DNA is TGCGCCAGCAGGGGACAGGGATTCTACGAGCAGTACTTC.

This rearrangement joins TRBV6-6 to TRBJ1-2; D call uncertain. The ends were cut back, 6 bases at V and 8 bases at J, with 13 bases in the middle. There are 12 residues in the CDR3. From germline, CDR1 is MNHNY and CDR2 SVGAGI (reference sequence). This CDR3 reads CASRSALRGYTF. CDR3 nucleotides: TGTGCCAGCAGGTCAGCGCTGCGGGGCTACACCTTC.

The J gene is TRBJ2-7, the V gene TRBV6-1; the match to TRBD2 covers 9 bases. The CDR3 is made up of 15 amino acids. J was trimmed by 0 bases and V by 6 bases; bases with no gene match: 6. CDR1 is MNHNS and CDR2 is SASEGT in the germline V gene. The CDR3 is CASRLISGSSYEQYF. The CDR3 DNA is TGTGCCAGCAGACTAATTAGCGGGAGCTCCTACGAGCAGTACTTC.

The chain carries TRBV28 and TRBJ1-5, with unresolved D. Trimming shortened V by 11 bases and J by 2 bases, and 10 bases separated the two germline ends. The CDR3 runs to 12 residues. Germline values: CDR1 MDHEN, CDR2 SYDVKM. The CDR3 sequence is CAHQVGNQPQHF. CDR3 sequence (DNA): TGTGCCCACCAGGTGGGCAATCAGCCCCAGCATTTT.

The chain has TRBV7-2 and TRBJ2-3; D uncertain. Between the trimmed V and J ends, which lost 1 base and 10 bases, there was a span of 6 bases. CDR3 size: 11 residues. Germline CDR1 reads SGHTA; CDR2 reads FQGNSA. The CDR3 region is CASSLDEAQYF. The DNA of the CDR3 is TGTGCCAGCAGCTTAGATGAGGCGCAGTATTTT.

Of note for this clone: An end of the junction differs from the germline gene, which may be a read error. Other nucleotide sequences from this sample produce the same CDR3. The CDR3 DNA is TGCGCCAGCAGCCAAGACGCGGGAAATAATTCCCCCCTCCACTTT. Amino acid sequence: CASSQDAGNNSPLHF. The V gene is TRBV4-3, the J gene TRBJ1-6; no clear D. Per germline, CDR1 LGHNA and CDR2 YSLEER. The CDR3 sequence is 15 residues long.

This chain connects TRBV19 to TRBJ1-5; the match to TRBD1 covers 10 bases. Germline CDR1 LNHDA, CDR2 SQIVND (reference sequence). The CDR3 consists of 18 residues. V lost 2 bases, J lost 6 bases, and 13 bases stayed unmatched. The CDR3 DNA follows: TGTGCCAGTAGTATACGAGGCAGGGGACAGGGGTTGGGTCAGCCCCAGCATTTT. It translates to CASSIRGRGQGLGQPQHF.

The rearrangement links TRBV28 to TRBJ1-2; tentative D call: TRBD1 (6 bases). This CDR3 spans 15 amino acids. Trimming left V 3 bases short and J 5 bases short, with 16 bases between. Germline V CDR1 and CDR2: MDHEN, SYDVKM. The CDR3 region is CASSLVGTGKYGYTF. The CDR3 nucleotides read TGTGCCAGCAGTTTGGTTGGAACAGGGAAATATGGCTACACCTTC.

The V call is TRBV27, the J call TRBJ1-1; D not certain. Per germline, CDR1 MNHEY and CDR2 SMNVEV (reference sequence). The CDR3 totals 12 residues. Trimming pared 6 bases from V and 1 base from J, leaving 6 bases between. CDR3 DNA: TGTGCCAGCAGGACACAGAACACTGAAGCTTTCTTT. This encodes CASRTQNTEAFF.

This clone has a handful of counts. V and J are TRBV6-5 and TRBJ2-2; TRBD2 might be the D (6 bases). Trimming pared 10 bases from V and 3 bases from J, leaving 15 bases between. The germline V gene has CDR1 MNHEY and CDR2 SVGAGI. The CDR3 covers 14 residues. This chain's CDR3 is CATRGEADTGELFF. The CDR3 DNA is TGTGCCACCAGAGGGGAGGCGGACACCGGGGAGCTGTTTTTT.